A single sample gave rise to the 5 T cell receptor beta chains below, sequenced in a study of PD-1 and CTLA-4 blockade in melanoma. Generated by immunoSEQ multiplex PCR, the TCRdb table keeps only in-frame clones and is missing some. The sample has tens of thousands of clones; 75% to 95% are singletons. Material: CD8+ T cells from peripheral blood, obtained from a patient given anti-PD-1 treatment. The receptors shown here come from a human donor with melanoma.

CDR3 nucleotide sequence: TGTGCCAGCAGTATTGGTCCGGGAGAGACCCAGTACTTC. Its protein product is CASSIGPGETQYF. V is TRBV6-5 and J is TRBJ2-5; D is unclear. Trimming removed 5 bases at V and 4 bases at J, with 11 bases between. Germline CDR1 and CDR2: MNHEY and SVGAGI. The CDR3 consists of 13 residues.

V usage is TRBV27 and J usage is TRBJ1-5; D unclear. Germline CDR1 MNHEY, CDR2 SMNVEV (reference sequence). V dropped 4 bases and J dropped 3 bases, with 10 bases sitting between them. CDR3 size: 14 residues. The CDR3 DNA is TGTGCCAGCAGTTCGATCGGCCTCAATCAGCCCCAGCATTTT. It encodes CASSSIGLNQPQHF.

The chain carries TRBV5-1 and TRBJ2-1; 11 bases align to TRBD2. Trimming took 5 bases from V and 4 from J; bases not matched to a gene: 5. This CDR3 is built from 15 residues. CDR1 is SGHRS and CDR2 is YFSETQ in the germline V gene. Here the CDR3 reads CASSPTSGAYNEQFF. The CDR3 DNA sequence: TGCGCCAGCAGTCCGACTAGCGGGGCGTACAATGAGCAGTTCTTC.

The chain couples TRBV7-9 to TRBJ2-1, with 15 bases that match TRBD2. V shed 5 bases and J 5 bases; nucleotides not matched to a gene: 7. This CDR3 is built from 17 residues. Germline V gives CDR1 SEHNR, CDR2 FQNEAQ (reference sequence). This CDR3 reads CASSPAGTSGGHNEQFF. The CDR3, as DNA: TGTGCCAGCAGCCCTGCCGGGACTAGCGGGGGGCACAATGAGCAGTTCTTC.

The chain is built from TRBV24-1 and TRBJ2-1; no firm D call. Germline V gene data show CDR1 as KGHDR and CDR2 as SFDVKD. The CDR3 has 15 amino acids. The germline V and J ends were trimmed by 3 bases and 6 bases, with 14 bases remaining between them. The CDR3: CATSDGLGQGNEQFF. The CDR3 DNA follows: TGTGCCACCAGTGATGGTCTGGGCCAAGGCAATGAGCAGTTCTTC.